Presented here are 2 T cell receptor beta chains from one specimen sequenced in a study of cytomegalovirus exposure and HLA in healthy donors. Amplification used 60 Vbeta primers and 13 Jbeta primers. Measured with immunoSEQ multiplex PCR; TCRdb has only the in-frame clones, and not every one. The table has roughly 180,000 clones, 65% to 85% seen once. The sample was PBMCs. The receptors originated from a boy aged 2 to 10 in good health and CMV-seronegative.

This clone was seen only once. V is TRBV6-6 and J is TRBJ1-1; the D is unclear. Germline V gives CDR1 MNHNY, CDR2 SVGAGI (reference sequence). This CDR3 has 15 residues. V lost 0 bases to trimming and J lost 0 bases, with 8 bases between them. This CDR3 reads CASSYSDGMNTEAFF. In nucleotides, the CDR3 is TGTGCCAGCAGTTACTCGGACGGGATGAACACTGAAGCTTTCTTT.

This clone was counted only a few times. The chain combines TRBV4-1 with TRBJ1-1; possible D gene TRBD1, 5 bases. Trimming pared 4 bases from V and 6 bases from J, leaving 15 bases between. This CDR3 has 14 amino acids. Germline V lookup: CDR1 MGHRA, CDR2 YSYEKL. The CDR3 reads CASSRGGEMAEAFF. As DNA, the CDR3 is TGCGCCAGCAGCCGGGGCGGGGAAATGGCTGAAGCTTTCTTT.